The rows below give T cell receptor beta chains drawn from one sample of a study of T cell repertoires in cytomegalovirus infection. TCRdb analysed the reads with MiXCR anew, one entry per CDR3 protein. The repertoire holds a few hundred thousand distinct CDR3 sequences, with over 20% as singletons. Sequenced: CD8+ T cells from PBMCs. These receptors originate from a human donor in good health (CMV status not recorded). Some clones in this sample may be carry-over from other donors' samples. CDR3s include the opening cysteine and the closing phenylalanine or tryptophan. The D gene is left open where the match is weak. Only part of the rows carry a size: once, few, many, or a class if the clone is expanded.

J	V	D	size	CDR3	DNA
TRBJ1-1	TRBV28	NA	many	CASSLFTENTEAFF	TGTGCCAGCAGTTTATTTACTGAGAACACTGAAGCTTTCTTT
TRBJ1-1	TRBV13	NA	NA	CASSSSALNTEAFF	TGTGCCAGCAGCTCCTCCGCCTTGAACACTGAAGCTTTCTTT
TRBJ1-5	TRBV12-3/TRBV12-4	NA	NA	CASSKLQGNQPQHF	TGTGCCAGCAGTAAATTACAGGGAAATCAGCCCCAGCATTTT
TRBJ2-3	TRBV2	TRBD2	NA	CASSGRLAGHSSTDTQYF	TGTGCCAGCAGTGGTCGCCTAGCGGGACATTCTAGCACAGATACGCAGTATTTT
TRBJ1-1	TRBV28	NA	NA	CASSLRTANTEAFF	TGTGCCAGCAGCCTCCGGACAGCGAACACTGAAGCTTTCTTT
TRBJ1-5	TRBV28	NA	NA	CASRGGSNQPQHF	TGTGCCAGCAGGGGGGGCAGCAATCAGCCCCAGCATTTT
TRBJ1-3	TRBV7-4	NA	NA	CASSTFGTAFRGNTIYF	TGTGCCAGCAGCACATTCGGGACGGCCTTTCGCGGAAACACCATATATTTT
TRBJ2-1	TRBV28	TRBD1	many	CASSFGDSYNEQFF	TGTGCCAGCAGCTTCGGGGACAGTTACAATGAGCAGTTCTTC
TRBJ2-7	TRBV7-9	NA	NA	CASSGSAGHPTDEQYF	TGTGCCAGCAGCGGTTCCGCGGGACACCCCACCGACGAGCAGTACTTC
TRBJ1-2	TRBV25-1	NA	few	CASSEYDGYGYTF	TGTGCCAGCAGTGAATATGACGGCTATGGCTACACCTTC
TRBJ2-7	TRBV19	NA	NA	CASSWGGEQYF	TGTGCCAGTAGTTGGGGCGGCGAGCAGTACTTC
TRBJ2-7	TRBV20-1	TRBD1	NA	CSASGDRGLEYEQYF	TGCAGTGCTAGTGGGGACAGGGGCCTCGAGTACGAGCAGTACTTC
TRBJ1-1	TRBV6-2/TRBV6-3	TRBD1	NA	CASSYAGTGVDTEAFF	TGTGCCAGCAGTTACGCTGGGACAGGGGTGGACACTGAAGCTTTCTTT
TRBJ2-7	TRBV10-3	NA	NA	CAISERQISYEQYF	TGTGCCATCAGTGAAAGACAGATCTCCTACGAGCAGTACTTC
TRBJ1-5	TRBV6-6	NA	NA	CASSSPPDNSNQPQHF	TGTGCCAGCAGTTCCCCCCCGGATAATAGCAATCAGCCCCAGCATTTT
TRBJ2-2	TRBV24-1	NA	NA	CATSENGELFF	TGTGCCACCAGTGAAAACGGGGAGCTGTTTTTT
TRBJ1-2	TRBV2	NA	many	CASSEARQPSNYGYTF	TGTGCCAGCAGTGAAGCGCGGCAGCCATCTAACTATGGCTACACCTTC
TRBJ2-7	TRBV14	TRBD2	NA	CASSPRAGTSGSYEQYF	TGTGCCAGCAGCCCCCGAGCGGGGACTAGCGGTTCCTACGAGCAGTACTTC
TRBJ2-2	TRBV2	NA	NA	CASSEVFPVNTGELFF	TGTGCCAGCAGTGAAGTCTTTCCCGTGAACACCGGGGAGCTGTTTTTT
TRBJ1-2	TRBV20-1	NA	few	CSARVGTFGETNYGYTF	TGCAGTGCTAGAGTGGGTACGTTTGGCGAGACTAACTATGGCTACACCTTC
TRBJ2-1	TRBV7-9	TRBD1	many	CASSSTGTGGPGTYNEQFF	TGTGCCAGCAGCTCGACCGGGACAGGGGGACCAGGTACCTACAATGAGCAGTTCTTC
TRBJ2-7	TRBV28	TRBD1	many	CASSPLPGQFYEQYF	TGTGCCAGCAGTCCGCTGCCGGGACAGTTTTACGAGCAGTACTTC
TRBJ2-7	TRBV7-9	NA	few	CASSTSRSSSYEQYF	TGTGCCAGCAGCACATCCAGGTCTAGCTCCTACGAGCAGTACTTC
TRBJ2-3	TRBV24-1	NA	NA	CATSDMTAGTDTQYF	TGTGCCACCAGTGACATGACAGCGGGCACAGATACGCAGTATTTT
TRBJ1-1	TRBV5-5	NA	few	CASSPPGALLNTEAFF	TGTGCCAGCAGTCCCCCGGGGGCCCTACTGAACACTGAAGCTTTCTTT
TRBJ2-5	TRBV20-1	NA	many	CSANSPRLVGETQYF	TGCAGTGCTAACTCCCCTAGACTGGTGGGGGAGACCCAGTACTTC
TRBJ2-1	TRBV9	TRBD2	many	CASSPGTSGGNEQFF	TGTGCCAGCAGCCCCGGGACTAGCGGGGGTAATGAGCAGTTCTTC
TRBJ1-4	TRBV11-2	TRBD1	NA	CASSPPDRGLNEKLFF	TGTGCCAGCAGCCCGCCGGACAGGGGACTTAATGAAAAACTGTTTTTT
TRBJ1-5	TRBV28	NA	few	CASSFPPLLNQPQHF	TGTGCCAGCAGTTTCCCGCCGCTCCTCAATCAGCCCCAGCATTTT
TRBJ2-3	TRBV7-9	NA	few	CATDEFTDTQYF	TGTGCCACCGACGAGTTCACAGATACGCAGTATTTT